Below, 27 T cell receptor beta chains from the same sample are listed, as sequenced in a study of shared clonotypes between healthy human individuals. TCRdb's copy holds only in-frame clones and misses some; the assay was immunoSEQ multiplex PCR. The sample carries millions of clones, 85% to 95% recorded once. The sequenced material came from naive CD4+ T cells sorted from blood. Documented subset: CD45RA+ positively selected. Receptors were obtained from a man in his late teens or twenties in good health.

V gene TRBV4-3 combines with J gene TRBJ2-1; D call uncertain. The V and J ends lost 0 bases and 7 bases respectively, with 7 bases between them. The CDR3 contains 13 residues. CDR1 is LGHNA, CDR2 YSLEER, per germline. Written as DNA, the CDR3 is TGCGCCAGCAGCCAAGAAACGGCGAATGAGCAGTTCTTC. This codes for CASSQETANEQFF.

As concerns this clone: At one boundary the junction diverges from the germline segment, which might be a read error. This sample also contains other DNA sequences that code for the same CDR3. This chain uses TRBV2 with TRBJ2-7; 7 bases fit TRBD2. CDR3 length: 12 residues. The germline V gene encodes CDR1 SNHLY and CDR2 FYNNEI. CDR3 coding DNA: TGTGCCAGCAGTCAAGCGGGGTACGAGCAGTACTTC. Translation gives CASSQAGYEQYF.

The V and J genes are TRBV30 and TRBJ2-4, with TRBD1 matching over 9 bases. The CDR3 totals 19 residues. Germline CDR1 reads GTSNPN; CDR2 reads SVGIG (reference sequence). V gave up 3 bases and J gave up 0 bases; unmatched junction bases: 15. Written as DNA, the CDR3 is TGTGCCTGGAGACTCCCCGGGACAGGGTTATCGCGAGCCAAAAACATTCAGTACTTC. Protein: CAWRLPGTGLSRAKNIQYF.

The J gene is TRBJ1-2, the V gene TRBV7-2; D uncertain. This CDR3 contains 15 residues. CDR1 is SGHTA, CDR2 FQGNSA, per germline. The ends were cut back, 5 bases at V and 3 bases at J, with 16 bases in the middle. In DNA form, the CDR3 reads TGTGCCAGCAGCCCTCTAGGGATAAGTTACTATGGCTACACCTTC. Its protein product is CASSPLGISYYGYTF. Drawing the rest from reference TRBV7-2 and TRBJ1-2, the complete variable domain is GAGVSQSPSNKVTEKGKDVELRCDPISGHTALYWYRQSLGQGLEFLIYFQGNSAPDKSGLPSDRFSAERTGGSVSTLTIQRTQQEDSAVYLCASSPLGISYYGYTFGSGTRLTVV.

Points on this clone: Other nucleotide sequences in the sample specify the same CDR3. The chain recombines TRBV7-9 with TRBJ2-6; D unclear. The CDR3 extends over 15 amino acids. Deletions cut 1 base from V and 4 bases from J, with 8 bases between. Germline CDR1 SEHNR, CDR2 FQNEAQ (reference sequence). For the CDR3, the DNA is TGTGCCAGCAGCTTAGGTCAGGCAGGGGCCAACGTCCTGACTTTC. Its translation is CASSLGQAGANVLTF.

The J gene is TRBJ1-4, the V gene TRBV4-1; the D gene is possibly TRBD1 (6 bases). CDR1 and CDR2 (germline): MGHRA, YSYEKL. The CDR3 extends over 15 amino acids. V lost 2 bases to trimming and J lost 3 bases, with 10 bases between them. The CDR3 coding sequence is TGCGCCAGCAGCCAAATGCCAGGGGCTAATGAAAAACTGTTTTTT. It translates to CASSQMPGANEKLFF.

The gene calls are TRBV30 and TRBJ2-1, with 10 bases aligning to TRBD2. CDR3 size: 13 residues. Trimming took 0 bases from V and 9 from J; bases not matched to a gene: 2. Looked up from germline, CDR1 is GTSNPN and CDR2 is SVGIG (reference sequence). CDR3 sequence (DNA): TGTGCCTGGAGTGTACGGACTAGCGGTGAGCAGTTCTTC. Its protein is CAWSVRTSGEQFF.

About this clone itself: The identical CDR3 is also encoded by other nucleotide sequences in the sample. The V call is TRBV7-9, the J call TRBJ1-4, with D uncertain. The CDR3 runs 13 residues. The V gene lost 5 bases and the J gene lost 6 bases, with 10 bases spanning the gap. Germline V gene data show CDR1 as SEHNR and CDR2 as FQNEAQ (reference sequence). The CDR3 DNA reads as TGTGCCAGCAGCCCGGGCGTAGATGAAAAACTGTTTTTT. Protein sequence: CASSPGVDEKLFF.

The chain is built from TRBV5-1 and TRBJ2-7; D call uncertain. V lost 2 bases and J lost 7, with 10 bases in between. The germline gives CDR1 SGHRS, CDR2 YFSETQ. There are 12 residues in the CDR3. The CDR3 DNA is TGCGCCAGCAGCTTAAGGGTGGGGGAGCAGTACTTC. Its protein is CASSLRVGEQYF.

This chain links TRBV7-5 with TRBJ1-4; no check of the table's D call, TRBD1, against the DNA was made. TRBV7-5 is reported as a pseudogene. This CDR3 is 15 amino acids long. CDR3: CARSFHSLLNEKLFF. CDR3 nucleotide sequence: TGTGCCAGAAGCTTTCACAGTTTATTGAATGAAAAACTGTTTTTT.

The chain is built from TRBV7-2 and TRBJ2-7, with 9 bases that match TRBD1. Unmatched junction bases numbered 14, after V lost 8 bases and J lost 3 bases. This CDR3 has 16 residues. Germline values: CDR1 SGHTA, CDR2 FQGNSA. CDR3 residues: CASHRTGGTAHYEQYF. The CDR3 bases are TGTGCCAGCCACCGTACAGGGGGCACTGCTCACTACGAGCAGTACTTC.

The V gene is TRBV6-5, the J gene TRBJ2-7, with D unclear. The germline V gene has CDR1 MNHEY and CDR2 SVGAGI. With 6 bases removed from V and 2 bases from J, the gap between germline ends came to 14 bases. The CDR3 covers 14 residues. The CDR3 sequence: CASSRQGTTYEQYF. The CDR3 DNA is TGTGCCAGCAGCCGTCAAGGCACCACCTACGAGCAGTACTTC.

V gene TRBV29-1 combines with J gene TRBJ1-2; D ambiguous. The CDR3 is 10 amino acids. Trimming removed 3 bases at V and 4 bases at J, with 3 bases between. CDR1 and CDR2 (germline): SQVTM, ANQGSEA. Here the CDR3 DNA reads TGCAGCGTTGACCCCTATGGCTACACCTTC. Translated: CSVDPYGYTF. Full variable domain (missing parts from reference TRBV29-1 and TRBJ1-2): SAVISQKPSRDICQRGTSLTIQCQVDSQVTMMFWYRQQPGQSLTLIATANQGSEATYESGFVIDKFPISRPNLTFSTLTVSNMSPEDSSIYLCSVDPYGYTFGSGTRLTVV.

V gene TRBV6-5 combines with J gene TRBJ1-5; D is ambiguous. The CDR3 sequence is 14 residues long. Looked up from germline, CDR1 is MNHEY and CDR2 is SVGAGI. Trimming removed 6 bases at V and 5 bases at J, with 14 bases between. CDR3 bases: TGTGCCAGCAGGAGAGGTGAGGACTATCAGCCCCAGCATTTT. Protein product: CASRRGEDYQPQHF.

The chain links TRBV6-5 to TRBJ1-3; D is unresolved. Germline-derived CDR1 and CDR2 are MNHEY and SVGAGI. CDR3 size: 16 residues. V shed 0 bases and J shed 0 bases, with 9 bases lying between them. CDR3 coding DNA: TGTGCCAGCAGTTACTCCGGCAGACACTCTGGAAACACCATATATTTT. Translation gives CASSYSGRHSGNTIYF.

A word on this clone: The same CDR3 arises from other DNA sequences in this sample as well. The chain has TRBV18 and TRBJ2-7; D remains ambiguous. CDR3 size: 14 residues. The V end was cut by 2 bases, the J end by 0 bases, with 8 bases between. Germline V CDR1 and CDR2: KGHSH, LQKENI. The CDR3 DNA sequence: TGTGCCAGCTCACCAGGGCGGAGCTCCTACGAGCAGTACTTC. This sequence encodes CASSPGRSSYEQYF.

The chain combines TRBV10-1 with TRBJ2-5; D possibly matches TRBD1 or TRBD2 (5 bases each). V was cut by 3 bases and J by 3 bases, with 11 bases left in between. The CDR3 has 14 residues. Germline assignment: CDR1 WNHNN and CDR2 SYGVQD (reference sequence). CDR3: CASSEIGAEETQYF. CDR3 bases: TGCGCCAGCAGTGAAATCGGGGCAGAAGAGACCCAGTACTTC.

The V gene is TRBV5-6, the J gene TRBJ2-5; 15 bases match TRBD2. CDR1 is SGHDT, CDR2 YYEEEE, per germline. After removal of 4 bases from V and 5 bases from J, the junction contained 6 bases not matched to a gene. This CDR3 has 16 residues. The CDR3 spells CASSKAGTSGGETQYF. The DNA of the CDR3 is TGTGCCAGCAGCAAGGCCGGGACTAGCGGGGGGGAGACCCAGTACTTC.

The J gene is TRBJ2-7, the V gene TRBV4-3; 7 nucleotides agree with TRBD2. Germline CDR1 and CDR2: LGHNA and YSLEER. The CDR3 totals 15 residues. The junction had 3 bases not matched to a gene; V was cut back by 0 bases and J by 1 base. The CDR3 loop reads CASSQERGGSYEQYF. CDR3 DNA: TGCGCCAGCAGCCAAGAAAGGGGAGGGTCCTACGAGCAGTACTTC.

CDR3 DNA: TGCGCCAGCAGGGTGGTACGGCAGCCCCAGCATTTT. Protein product: CASRVVRQPQHF. V gene TRBV10-1 combines with J gene TRBJ1-5; no definite D call. This CDR3 comprises 12 residues. V lost 6 bases and J 7 bases, leaving 10 bases between the germline ends. Germline CDR1 WNHNN, CDR2 SYGVQD (reference sequence).

V usage is TRBV7-2 and J usage is TRBJ1-6, with D unclear. V lost 2 bases and J 0 bases, leaving 11 bases between the germline ends. The CDR3 totals 17 residues. CDR1 is SGHTA, CDR2 FQGNSA, per germline. Here the CDR3 reads CASSLRVMSSYNSPLHF. The DNA for the CDR3 is TGTGCCAGCAGCTTAAGGGTGATGAGCTCCTATAATTCACCCCTCCACTTT. The complete variable domain, with remaining parts taken from reference TRBV7-2 and TRBJ1-6, reads GAGVSQSPSNKVTEKGKDVELRCDPISGHTALYWYRQSLGQGLEFLIYFQGNSAPDKSGLPSDRFSAERTGGSVSTLTIQRTQQEDSAVYLCASSLRVMSSYNSPLHFGNGTRLTVT.

The chain links TRBV6-1 to TRBJ2-2, with TRBD2 matching over 8 bases. This CDR3 spans 14 amino acids. Germline lookup yields CDR1 MNHNS and CDR2 SASEGT. J was trimmed by 8 bases and V by 4 bases; bases with no gene match: 6. The DNA for the CDR3 is TGTGCCAGCAGTGGGTCCCCTAGCGGGGGGGAGCTGTTTTTT. Its protein product is CASSGSPSGGELFF.

With regard to this clone: The identical CDR3 is also encoded by other nucleotide sequences in the sample. The rearrangement uses TRBV5-8 and TRBJ2-1, with D hard to call. Germline loops: CDR1 SGHTS, CDR2 YDEGEE. Trimming stripped 4 bases from V and 5 bases from J, with 4 bases between. The CDR3 totals 11 residues. CDR3 in amino acids: CASSTNNEQFF. The CDR3 region has the DNA TGTGCCAGCAGCACTAACAATGAGCAGTTCTTC.

V usage is TRBV27 and J usage is TRBJ2-7; tentatively, D is TRBD2 (6 bases). The CDR3 is 13 residues long. Germline CDR1 reads MNHEY; CDR2 reads SMNVEV (reference sequence). Trimming left V 6 bases short and J 2 bases short, with 11 bases between. CDR3 nucleotide sequence: TGTGCCAGCAGCCCAGGAGGGACCTACGAGCAGTACTTC. This encodes CASSPGGTYEQYF.

This rearrangement joins TRBV5-4 to TRBJ2-7; TRBD1 aligns across 7 bases. The V and J ends lost 4 bases and 2 bases, in that order; junction bases with no gene match: 6. The CDR3 is made up of 14 amino acids. Germline V CDR1 and CDR2: SGHNT, YYREEE (reference sequence). The CDR3 is CASSIRDRAYEQYF. The CDR3 DNA reads TGTGCCAGCAGCATCCGGGACAGAGCCTACGAGCAGTACTTC. The full variable domain, rest sourced from reference TRBV5-4 and TRBJ2-7, is ETGVTQSPTHLIKTRGQQVTLRCSSQSGHNTVSWYQQALGQGPQFIFQYYREEENGRGNFPPRFSGLQFPNYSSELNVNALELDDSALYLCASSIRDRAYEQYFGPGTRLTVT.

This chain links TRBV4-1 with TRBJ2-7, with D possibly matching TRBD2 (6 bases). CDR1 MGHRA and CDR2 YSYEKL come from the germline V gene. V lost 0 bases, J lost 9 bases, and 21 bases lay in between. The CDR3 is 16 amino acids. CDR3 bases: TGCGCCAGCAGCCAAGATTCTATACAGGCGGGGCAGGGGCAGTACTTC. It encodes CASSQDSIQAGQGQYF.

This chain links TRBV2 with TRBJ2-2; 13 positions agree with TRBD2. The J segment lost 7 bases and the V segment lost 7 bases, leaving 6 bases of the junction unmatched. Germline V gives CDR1 SNHLY, CDR2 FYNNEI. The CDR3 has 15 amino acids. Here the CDR3 DNA reads TGTGCCAGCACCCCGGGACTAGCGGGATTCGGGGAGCTGTTTTTT. It codes for CASTPGLAGFGELFF.